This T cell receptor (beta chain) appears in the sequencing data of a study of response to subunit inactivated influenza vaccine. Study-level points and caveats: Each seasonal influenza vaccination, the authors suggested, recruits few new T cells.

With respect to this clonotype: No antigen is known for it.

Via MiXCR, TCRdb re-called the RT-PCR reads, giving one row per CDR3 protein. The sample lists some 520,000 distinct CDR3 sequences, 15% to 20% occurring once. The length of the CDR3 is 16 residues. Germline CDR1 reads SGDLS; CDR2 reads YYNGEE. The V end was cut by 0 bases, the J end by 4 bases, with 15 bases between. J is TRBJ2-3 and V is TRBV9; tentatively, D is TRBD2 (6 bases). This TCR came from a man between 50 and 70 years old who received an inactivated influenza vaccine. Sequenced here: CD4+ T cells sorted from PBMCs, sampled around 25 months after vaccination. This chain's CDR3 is CASSVGVGGGPDTQYF. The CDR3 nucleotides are TGTGCCAGCAGCGTAGGCGTGGGAGGAGGCCCAGATACGCAGTATTTT.